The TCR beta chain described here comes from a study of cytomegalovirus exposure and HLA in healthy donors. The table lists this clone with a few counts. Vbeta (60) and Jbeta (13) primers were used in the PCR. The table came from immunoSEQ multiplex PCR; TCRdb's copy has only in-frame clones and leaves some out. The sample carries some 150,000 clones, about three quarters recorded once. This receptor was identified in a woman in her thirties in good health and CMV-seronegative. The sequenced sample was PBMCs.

The CDR3 DNA sequence: TGTGCCAGCAGCATGACTAGCGAGACGGGCACAGATACGCAGTATTTT. The encoded protein is CASSMTSETGTDTQYF. The chain uses TRBV9 and TRBJ2-3; 8 nucleotides agree with TRBD2. The length of the CDR3 is 16 residues. Trimming cost V 4 bases and J 1 base; bases outside gene matches: 8. Germline V gene sequence: CDR1 SGDLS, CDR2 YYNGEE. The full variable domain, rest sourced from reference TRBV9 and TRBJ2-3, is DSGVTQTPKHLITATGQRVTLRCSPRSGDLSVYWYQQSLDQGLQFLIQYYNGEERAKGNILERFSAQQFPDLHSELNLSSLELGDSALYFCASSMTSETGTDTQYFGPGTRLTVL.